The T cell receptor (beta chain) described here comes from a study of shared clonotypes between healthy human individuals. Study context: A few men and a couple of women, aged 18 to 49, were donors.

General study points: Sharing across a few donors was seen in about 5% of naive CD4 clonotypes. Owing to a small donor count, the genetic and exposure-history diversity represented was limited. Sequencing depth was a factor that was expected to affect clonotype sharing among donors.

Sequencing was performed with immunoSEQ multiplex PCR; in TCRdb, only in-frame clones are kept and a portion is missing. The repertoire has millions of clones, more than 85% of them found once; the top ten carry approximately 1.7%. Terminally differentiated effector memory CD45RA+ cells were excluded by CCR7 positive selection of CD45RO-negative cells. Turning to this clone: Its antigen is undetermined.

J gave up 7 bases and V 3 bases, and 14 bases lay outside the gene matches. The CDR3 is 18 amino acids. From germline, CDR1 is MNHEY and CDR2 SMNVEV (reference sequence). This sequence originates from a young man in good health. Some clones in this sample may be carry-over from other donors' samples. This chain joins TRBV27 and TRBJ2-2; TRBD2 aligns across 10 bases. The specimen was naive CD8+ T cells from PBMCs. The DNA of the CDR3 is TGTGCCAGCAGTTTCCCTGGGGCACTAGCGGGGTTCGGCGGGGAGCTGTTTTTT. Its protein product is CASSFPGALAGFGGELFF.